This T cell receptor beta chain was sequenced in a study of T-cell memory formation after mild COVID-19. General study findings and limits: Balance between CD4 and CD8 was seen in clones contracting day 15 to 85, and a CD4+ lean was seen in later expanders. Unconfirmed was the SARS-CoV-2 specificity of second-wave clones that peaked on day 37.

This clonotype was detected many times. Its specificity is unknown. TCRdb re-derived calls from the 5' RACE reads in MiXCR, one entry per CDR3 protein. Counted here are hundreds of thousands of distinct CDR3 sequences, roughly 15% occurring once; the ten biggest clones make up about 23%. Germline V gene data show CDR1 as SQVTM and CDR2 as ANQGSEA. V gave up 7 bases and J gave up 6 bases; unmatched junction bases: 12. The CDR3 contains 14 residues. The chain couples TRBV29-1 to TRBJ2-3; 8 bases agree with TRBD2. The sequence derives from a man between 18 and 29 years old who had mild COVID-19 (a few samples of this study predate the infection). Cell type and time point are not known. What was sequenced was PBMCs or a T cell subset sorted from them (not recorded which). The CDR3 region is CSESRGGTTDTQYF. The CDR3, as DNA: TGCAGCGAGAGCCGCGGGGGGACCACGGATACGCAGTATTTT.